This T cell receptor beta chain was observed in a study of Ad26.COV2.S vaccination and SARS-CoV-2 variants. For the study at large: Donor had been placed in the Ad26.COV2.S arm of the COV1001 trial. Donor got 5x10^10 or 1x10^11 viral particles of Ad26.COV2.S.

Libraries were prepared by immunoSEQ multiplex PCR; TCRdb keeps only in-frame clonotypes and omits some of them. The table has some 480,000 clones, around 88% seen once; the top ten hold 9.5% to 15%. The treatment: some 19 received Ad26.COV2.S at low or high dose, single or two shots; about 5 received placebo; per-sample allocation not given. Specimens were obtained on day 63 following the first vaccine or placebo injection. Vaccine was an Ad26 vector expressing Wuhan-strain SARS-CoV-2 spike. This clonotype was sampled from a person aged 18-60 years who received the Ad26.COV2.S COVID-19 vaccine or a placebo. This sample comprised peripheral blood, obtained in a trial of Ad26.COV2.S vaccine versus placebo.

Here the CDR3 DNA reads TGTGCCAGCAGCCCCTGGACAGGGGAGATTCAGTACTTC. Translated: CASSPWTGEIQYF. V and J are TRBV3-1 (or the pseudogene TRBV3-2) and TRBJ2-4; 9 bases map to TRBD1. The CDR3 has 13 amino acids. CDR1 and CDR2 (germline): LGHDT, YNNKEL (reference sequence). Unmatched junction bases numbered 5, after V lost 4 bases and J lost 10 bases.